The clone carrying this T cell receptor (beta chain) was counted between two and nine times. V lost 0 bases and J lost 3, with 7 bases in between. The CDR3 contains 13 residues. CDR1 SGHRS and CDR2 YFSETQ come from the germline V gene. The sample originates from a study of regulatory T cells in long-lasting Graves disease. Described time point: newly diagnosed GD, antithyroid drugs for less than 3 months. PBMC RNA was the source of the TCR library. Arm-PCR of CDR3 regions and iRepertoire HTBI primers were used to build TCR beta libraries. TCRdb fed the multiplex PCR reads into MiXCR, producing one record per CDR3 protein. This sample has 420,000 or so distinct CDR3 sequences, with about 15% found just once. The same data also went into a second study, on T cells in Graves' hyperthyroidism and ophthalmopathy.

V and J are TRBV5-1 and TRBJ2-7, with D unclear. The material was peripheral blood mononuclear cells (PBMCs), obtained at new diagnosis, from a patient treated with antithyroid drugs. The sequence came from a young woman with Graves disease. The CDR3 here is CASSLASDYEQYF. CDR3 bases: TGCGCCAGCAGCTTGGCGTCAGACTACGAGCAGTACTTC.